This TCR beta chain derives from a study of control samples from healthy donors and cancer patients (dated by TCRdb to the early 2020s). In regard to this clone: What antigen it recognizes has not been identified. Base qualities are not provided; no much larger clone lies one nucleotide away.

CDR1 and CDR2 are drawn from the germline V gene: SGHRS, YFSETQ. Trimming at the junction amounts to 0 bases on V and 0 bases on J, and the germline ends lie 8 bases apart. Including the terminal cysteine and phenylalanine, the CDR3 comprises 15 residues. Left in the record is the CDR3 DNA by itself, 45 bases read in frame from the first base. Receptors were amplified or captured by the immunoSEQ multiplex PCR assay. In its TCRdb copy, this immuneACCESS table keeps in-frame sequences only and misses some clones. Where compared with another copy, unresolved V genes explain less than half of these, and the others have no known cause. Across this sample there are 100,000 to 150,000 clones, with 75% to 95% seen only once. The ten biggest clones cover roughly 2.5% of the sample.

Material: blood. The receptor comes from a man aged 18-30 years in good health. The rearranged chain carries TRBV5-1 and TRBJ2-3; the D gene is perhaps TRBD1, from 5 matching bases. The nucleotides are TGCGCCAGCAGCTTGGGTGGGGCTAGCACAGATACGCAGTATTTT. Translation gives CASSLGGASTDTQYF. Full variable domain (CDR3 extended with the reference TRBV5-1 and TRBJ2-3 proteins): KAGVTQTPRYLIKTRGQQVTLSCSPISGHRSVSWYQQTPGQGLQFLFEYFSETQRNKGNFPGRFSGRQFSNSRSEMNVSTLELGDSALYLCASSLGGASTDTQYFGPGTRLTVL.